Listed here is a single TCR beta chain. Its antigen is unknown. TCRdb processed the 5' RACE reads anew with MiXCR; each CDR3 protein has one entry. The sample shows about 310,000 distinct CDR3 sequences, around 3.9% of them seen only once. The sample is drawn from a study of T cells after yellow fever vaccination. Study-wide points: Post-booster repertoires again held most primary-vaccination clones (about 96% CD4, roughly 89% CD8).

This clonotype was obtained from a man between 18 and 35 years old who received the YFV17D yellow fever vaccine. The input for sequencing was PBMCs, taken on the day of the yellow fever booster vaccination.

The chain's CDR3 is CASSRTSGALTDTQYF. As DNA, the CDR3 is TGTGCCAGCAGTCGGACTAGCGGGGCTCTCACAGATACGCAGTATTTT. The gene calls are TRBV4-2 and TRBJ2-3, with TRBD2 matching 12 bases. The CDR3 has 16 residues. V shed 6 bases, J shed 2 bases, and the junction held 6 bases outside the gene matches. Germline lookup yields CDR1 LGHNA and CDR2 YNFKEQ.